The clone carrying this TCR beta chain occurred many times. The antigen remains undetermined. The data were taken from a study of Graves' ophthalmopathy and Graves' hyperthyroidism. Study in general: The study drew peripheral blood at initial diagnosis, before any treatment. Overall study findings and caveats: The model flagged ophthalmopathy progression at over 60% sensitivity and 72.22% specificity. Blood contained most expanded thyroid clonotypes exceeding 0.001 frequency.

Germline CDR1 GTSNPN, CDR2 SVGIG (reference sequence). The germline V and J ends were trimmed by 7 bases and 2 bases, with 5 bases remaining between them. The CDR3 spans 10 residues. Amplification targeted the TCR beta CDR3 regions, with RNA transcripts as the source material. Investigators did first-round RT-PCR with HTBI primers, then second-round multiplex PCR. TCRdb called the multiplex PCR reads again in MiXCR, with one record for every CDR3 protein. Altogether 150,000 to 200,000 distinct CDR3 sequences are present, under 45% being singletons, with the ten largest covering over 7%. Other autoimmune disease, uncontrolled infection, pregnancy and lactation led to exclusion.

The chain couples TRBV30 to TRBJ1-2; D gene ambiguous. The source material was peripheral blood. The receptor was derived from a man younger than 45 with Graves' ophthalmopathy. CDR3 DNA sequence: TGTGCCTCCCTCAACTATGGCTACACCTTC. This translates into CASLNYGYTF.